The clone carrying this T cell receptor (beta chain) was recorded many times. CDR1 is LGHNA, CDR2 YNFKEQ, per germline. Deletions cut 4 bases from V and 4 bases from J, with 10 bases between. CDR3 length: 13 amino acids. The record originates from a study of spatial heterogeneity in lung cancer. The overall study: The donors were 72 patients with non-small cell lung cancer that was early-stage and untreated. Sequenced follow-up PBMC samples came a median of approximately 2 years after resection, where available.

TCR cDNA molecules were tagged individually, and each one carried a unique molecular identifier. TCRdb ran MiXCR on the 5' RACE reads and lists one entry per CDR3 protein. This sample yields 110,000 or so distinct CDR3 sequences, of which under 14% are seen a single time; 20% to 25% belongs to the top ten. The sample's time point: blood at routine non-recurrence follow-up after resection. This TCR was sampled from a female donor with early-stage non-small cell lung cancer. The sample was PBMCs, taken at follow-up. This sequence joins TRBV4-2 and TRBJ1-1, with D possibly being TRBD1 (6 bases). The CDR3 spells CASSRTGLTEAFF. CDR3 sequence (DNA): TGTGCCAGCAGCCGCACAGGGCTCACTGAAGCTTTCTTT.